This is a list of T cell receptor beta chains from one sample in a study of PD-1 blockade in mismatch repair-deficient tumors. The repertoire was sequenced with immunoSEQ multiplex PCR; TCRdb's copy has only in-frame clones and lacks some. The sample lists 80,000 to 130,000 clones, 82% occurring once. The material was peripheral blood, obtained 36 weeks after starting pembrolizumab. These receptors were taken from an adult with mismatch repair-deficient cancer. CDR3s include the opening cysteine and the closing phenylalanine or tryptophan. A D gene is named only where the DNA matches it firmly. Not every row has a clone size; where given, it reads once, few, many or a size class.

cdr3_aa: CASSDGLRNIQYF
cdr3_nt: TGTGCCAGCAGCGATGGACTACGGAACATTCAGTACTTC
d_call: NA
clone_size: NA
j_call: TRBJ2-4
v_call: TRBV11-2

cdr3_aa: CASSIQTGVDGYTF
cdr3_nt: TGTGCCAGTAGTATTCAGACAGGGGTAGACGGCTACACCTTC
d_call: TRBD1
clone_size: NA
j_call: TRBJ1-2
v_call: TRBV19

cdr3_aa: CASRHGGREFF
cdr3_nt: TGTGCCAGCCGCCATGGCGGGAGGGAGTTCTTC
d_call: TRBD2
clone_size: NA
j_call: TRBJ2-1
v_call: TRBV27

cdr3_aa: CASSAQERLPEQYF
cdr3_nt: TGTGCCAGCAGTGCTCAGGAGAGGCTTCCCGAGCAGTACTTC
d_call: NA
clone_size: once
j_call: TRBJ2-7
v_call: TRBV6-6

cdr3_aa: CASSPQGARDTEAFF
cdr3_nt: TGTGCCAGCAGTCCTCAGGGGGCCAGGGACACTGAAGCTTTCTTT
d_call: TRBD1
clone_size: NA
j_call: TRBJ1-1
v_call: TRBV6-5

cdr3_aa: CASSIGRTQFF
cdr3_nt: TGTGCCAGTAGTATCGGCCGGACACAGTTCTTC
d_call: NA
clone_size: NA
j_call: TRBJ2-1
v_call: TRBV19

cdr3_aa: CASSLVGESWYEQYF
cdr3_nt: TGTGCCAGCAGCCTGGTAGGGGAGTCGTGGTACGAGCAGTACTTC
d_call: NA
clone_size: NA
j_call: TRBJ2-7
v_call: TRBV4-2

cdr3_aa: CAWSIRTEAFF
cdr3_nt: TGTGCCTGGAGTATCCGGACTGAAGCTTTCTTT
d_call: NA
clone_size: once
j_call: TRBJ1-1
v_call: TRBV30

cdr3_aa: CASSQALGRVRSGANVLTF
cdr3_nt: TGTGCCAGCAGCCAGGCTCTGGGGAGGGTTCGCTCTGGGGCCAACGTCCTGACTTTC
d_call: TRBD2
clone_size: NA
j_call: TRBJ2-6
v_call: TRBV14

cdr3_aa: CASSQGTGLYEQYF
cdr3_nt: TGTGCCAGCAGCCAAGGGACAGGCCTTTACGAGCAGTACTTC
d_call: TRBD1
clone_size: NA
j_call: TRBJ2-7
v_call: TRBV13

cdr3_aa: CASSMVQGWDNEQFF
cdr3_nt: TGTGCCAGTAGTATGGTACAGGGGTGGGACAATGAGCAGTTCTTC
d_call: TRBD1
clone_size: NA
j_call: TRBJ2-1
v_call: TRBV19

cdr3_aa: CASSRGEAGTEAFF
cdr3_nt: TGCGCCAGCAGCCGGGGTGAGGCAGGCACTGAAGCTTTCTTT
d_call: NA
clone_size: NA
j_call: TRBJ1-1
v_call: TRBV5-1

cdr3_aa: CASSQERDPRLGEQFF
cdr3_nt: TGCGCCAGCAGCCAAGAACGGGACCCGCGGTTGGGTGAGCAGTTCTTC
d_call: NA
clone_size: NA
j_call: TRBJ2-1
v_call: TRBV4-1

cdr3_aa: CAIAADTQYF
cdr3_nt: TGCGCCATCGCCGCAGATACGCAGTATTTT
d_call: NA
clone_size: NA
j_call: TRBJ2-3
v_call: TRBV10-1

cdr3_aa: CASSLGFTHTFTGELFF
cdr3_nt: TGTGCCAGCAGTTTAGGGTTTACCCATACGTTTACCGGGGAGCTGTTTTTT
d_call: NA
clone_size: NA
j_call: TRBJ2-2
v_call: TRBV27

cdr3_aa: CASSPRTGDVWTEAFF
cdr3_nt: TGTGCCAGCAGCCCCCGGACAGGGGATGTATGGACTGAAGCTTTCTTT
d_call: TRBD1
clone_size: NA
j_call: TRBJ1-1
v_call: TRBV7-3

cdr3_aa: CASSSGIMDTEAFF
cdr3_nt: TGTGCCAGCAGCAGCGGGATCATGGACACTGAAGCTTTCTTT
d_call: NA
clone_size: NA
j_call: TRBJ1-1
v_call: TRBV5-4

cdr3_aa: CASSSVGGLSDPFF
cdr3_nt: TGTGCCAGCAGCTCCGTTGGGGGTCTGTCAGACCCGTTCTTC
d_call: NA
clone_size: many
j_call: TRBJ2-1
v_call: TRBV11-2

cdr3_aa: CASSIRAAQSGANVLTF
cdr3_nt: TGCGCCAGCAGCATCCGGGCCGCTCAATCTGGGGCCAACGTCCTGACTTTC
d_call: NA
clone_size: NA
j_call: TRBJ2-6
v_call: TRBV5-1

cdr3_aa: CASMGGQGPKGCGYTF
cdr3_nt: TGTGCCAGTATGGGGGGACAGGGGCCTAAAGGGTGTGGCTACACCTTC
d_call: TRBD1
clone_size: NA
j_call: TRBJ1-2
v_call: TRBV19

cdr3_aa: CASSRTGVKNSPLHF
cdr3_nt: TGTGCCAGCAGCCGGACAGGAGTGAAAAATTCACCCCTCCACTTT
d_call: TRBD1
clone_size: NA
j_call: TRBJ1-6
v_call: TRBV5-6

cdr3_aa: CASSLTTGGGEKLFF
cdr3_nt: TGTGCCAGCAGCTTAACGACAGGGGGCGGCGAAAAACTGTTTTTT
d_call: TRBD1
clone_size: NA
j_call: TRBJ1-4
v_call: TRBV7-9

cdr3_aa: CASSYAGSWGANVLTF
cdr3_nt: TGTGCCAGCAGTTACGCCGGAAGTTGGGGGGCCAACGTCCTGACTTTC
d_call: NA
clone_size: NA
j_call: TRBJ2-6
v_call: TRBV6-5

cdr3_aa: CASSLGMASGFITGELFF
cdr3_nt: TGTGCCAGCAGCTTAGGGATGGCTAGCGGATTTATCACCGGGGAGCTGTTTTTT
d_call: TRBD2
clone_size: NA
j_call: TRBJ2-2
v_call: TRBV13

cdr3_aa: CASSITAGIRYEQYF
cdr3_nt: TGTGCCAGTAGTATAACGGCAGGGATCAGATACGAGCAGTACTTC
d_call: NA
clone_size: few
j_call: TRBJ2-7
v_call: TRBV19

cdr3_aa: CASSPTFGQQYNEQFF
cdr3_nt: TGTGCCAGCAGCCCGACCTTTGGACAGCAGTACAATGAGCAGTTCTTC
d_call: NA
clone_size: NA
j_call: TRBJ2-1
v_call: TRBV11-3

cdr3_aa: CASSQGDSTDTQYF
cdr3_nt: TGTGCCAGCAGCCAAGGGGACTCCACAGATACGCAGTATTTT
d_call: NA
clone_size: NA
j_call: TRBJ2-3
v_call: TRBV4-2

cdr3_aa: CASSLSGRGSWAQYF
cdr3_nt: TGTGCCAGCAGCTTAAGCGGGAGAGGATCGTGGGCCCAGTACTTC
d_call: TRBD2
clone_size: NA
j_call: TRBJ2-5
v_call: TRBV7-2

cdr3_aa: CASSIGNEKLFF
cdr3_nt: TGTGCCAGTAGTATCGGAAATGAAAAACTGTTTTTT
d_call: NA
clone_size: NA
j_call: TRBJ1-4
v_call: TRBV19

cdr3_aa: CASSLPPTSGNEQFF
cdr3_nt: TGTGCCAGCAGCTTACCTCCGACGTCGGGGAATGAGCAGTTCTTC
d_call: NA
clone_size: NA
j_call: TRBJ2-1
v_call: TRBV7-9

cdr3_aa: CATRDRNTEAFF
cdr3_nt: TGTGCCACGCGGGACAGGAACACTGAAGCTTTCTTT
d_call: TRBD1
clone_size: NA
j_call: TRBJ1-1
v_call: TRBV10-3

cdr3_aa: CASSILPDRYNEQFF
cdr3_nt: TGTGCCAGCAGTATTCTCCCGGACAGGTACAATGAGCAGTTCTTC
d_call: TRBD1
clone_size: NA
j_call: TRBJ2-1
v_call: TRBV6-5

cdr3_aa: CASRQGSAQYF
cdr3_nt: TGTGCCAGCAGGCAGGGTTCGGCCCAGTACTTC
d_call: NA
clone_size: NA
j_call: TRBJ2-5
v_call: TRBV11-2

cdr3_aa: CASSVRPSYGYTF
cdr3_nt: TGTGCCAGCAGTGTGAGACCGAGCTATGGCTACACCTTC
d_call: NA
clone_size: few
j_call: TRBJ1-2
v_call: TRBV2

cdr3_aa: CASSVGANDVQETQYF
cdr3_nt: TGTGCCAGCAGCGTAGGGGCCAATGACGTCCAAGAGACCCAGTACTTC
d_call: NA
clone_size: NA
j_call: TRBJ2-5
v_call: TRBV9

cdr3_aa: CATMGQTFSYEQYF
cdr3_nt: TGTGCCACCATGGGACAGACCTTCTCCTACGAGCAGTACTTC
d_call: TRBD1
clone_size: NA
j_call: TRBJ2-7
v_call: TRBV6-1

cdr3_aa: CASSYDRKITDTQYF
cdr3_nt: TGTGCCAGCAGTTACGACCGTAAGATCACAGATACGCAGTATTTT
d_call: NA
clone_size: NA
j_call: TRBJ2-3
v_call: TRBV27

cdr3_aa: CASSQIRWEKLFF
cdr3_nt: TGTGCCAGCAGCCAAATTAGATGGGAAAAACTGTTTTTT
d_call: NA
clone_size: NA
j_call: TRBJ1-4
v_call: TRBV14

cdr3_aa: CASTQDRADTQYF
cdr3_nt: TGTGCCAGCACCCAAGACAGGGCGGATACGCAGTATTTT
d_call: NA
clone_size: NA
j_call: TRBJ2-3
v_call: TRBV21-1

cdr3_aa: CAISELGSGRQETQYF
cdr3_nt: TGTGCCATCAGTGAGTTAGGTAGCGGGCGACAAGAGACCCAGTACTTC
d_call: TRBD2
clone_size: NA
j_call: TRBJ2-5
v_call: TRBV10-3

cdr3_aa: CASSLRTGGAYGYTF
cdr3_nt: TGCGCCAGCAGCTTGCGGACAGGGGGCGCCTATGGCTACACCTTC
d_call: TRBD1
clone_size: NA
j_call: TRBJ1-2
v_call: TRBV5-1

cdr3_aa: CASSLVGNYGYTF
cdr3_nt: TGTGCCAGCAGCTTGGTAGGGAACTATGGCTACACCTTC
d_call: NA
clone_size: NA
j_call: TRBJ1-2
v_call: TRBV5-4

cdr3_aa: CASSGRTGRRQYF
cdr3_nt: TGTGCCAGCAGTGGCAGGACAGGGAGGAGGCAGTACTTC
d_call: TRBD1
clone_size: NA
j_call: TRBJ2-7
v_call: TRBV6-1

cdr3_aa: CATSRSASSYNEQFF
cdr3_nt: TGTGCCACCAGCAGATCCGCTAGCTCCTACAATGAGCAGTTCTTC
d_call: NA
clone_size: NA
j_call: TRBJ2-1
v_call: TRBV15

cdr3_aa: CASRRPQGNTEAFF
cdr3_nt: TGTGCCAGCAGACGACCACAGGGAAACACTGAAGCTTTCTTT
d_call: NA
clone_size: few
j_call: TRBJ1-1
v_call: TRBV6-1

cdr3_aa: CASSSPGQRDNQPQHF
cdr3_nt: TGTGCCAGCAGTTCCCCGGGACAGAGAGACAATCAGCCCCAGCATTTT
d_call: TRBD1
clone_size: NA
j_call: TRBJ1-5
v_call: TRBV28